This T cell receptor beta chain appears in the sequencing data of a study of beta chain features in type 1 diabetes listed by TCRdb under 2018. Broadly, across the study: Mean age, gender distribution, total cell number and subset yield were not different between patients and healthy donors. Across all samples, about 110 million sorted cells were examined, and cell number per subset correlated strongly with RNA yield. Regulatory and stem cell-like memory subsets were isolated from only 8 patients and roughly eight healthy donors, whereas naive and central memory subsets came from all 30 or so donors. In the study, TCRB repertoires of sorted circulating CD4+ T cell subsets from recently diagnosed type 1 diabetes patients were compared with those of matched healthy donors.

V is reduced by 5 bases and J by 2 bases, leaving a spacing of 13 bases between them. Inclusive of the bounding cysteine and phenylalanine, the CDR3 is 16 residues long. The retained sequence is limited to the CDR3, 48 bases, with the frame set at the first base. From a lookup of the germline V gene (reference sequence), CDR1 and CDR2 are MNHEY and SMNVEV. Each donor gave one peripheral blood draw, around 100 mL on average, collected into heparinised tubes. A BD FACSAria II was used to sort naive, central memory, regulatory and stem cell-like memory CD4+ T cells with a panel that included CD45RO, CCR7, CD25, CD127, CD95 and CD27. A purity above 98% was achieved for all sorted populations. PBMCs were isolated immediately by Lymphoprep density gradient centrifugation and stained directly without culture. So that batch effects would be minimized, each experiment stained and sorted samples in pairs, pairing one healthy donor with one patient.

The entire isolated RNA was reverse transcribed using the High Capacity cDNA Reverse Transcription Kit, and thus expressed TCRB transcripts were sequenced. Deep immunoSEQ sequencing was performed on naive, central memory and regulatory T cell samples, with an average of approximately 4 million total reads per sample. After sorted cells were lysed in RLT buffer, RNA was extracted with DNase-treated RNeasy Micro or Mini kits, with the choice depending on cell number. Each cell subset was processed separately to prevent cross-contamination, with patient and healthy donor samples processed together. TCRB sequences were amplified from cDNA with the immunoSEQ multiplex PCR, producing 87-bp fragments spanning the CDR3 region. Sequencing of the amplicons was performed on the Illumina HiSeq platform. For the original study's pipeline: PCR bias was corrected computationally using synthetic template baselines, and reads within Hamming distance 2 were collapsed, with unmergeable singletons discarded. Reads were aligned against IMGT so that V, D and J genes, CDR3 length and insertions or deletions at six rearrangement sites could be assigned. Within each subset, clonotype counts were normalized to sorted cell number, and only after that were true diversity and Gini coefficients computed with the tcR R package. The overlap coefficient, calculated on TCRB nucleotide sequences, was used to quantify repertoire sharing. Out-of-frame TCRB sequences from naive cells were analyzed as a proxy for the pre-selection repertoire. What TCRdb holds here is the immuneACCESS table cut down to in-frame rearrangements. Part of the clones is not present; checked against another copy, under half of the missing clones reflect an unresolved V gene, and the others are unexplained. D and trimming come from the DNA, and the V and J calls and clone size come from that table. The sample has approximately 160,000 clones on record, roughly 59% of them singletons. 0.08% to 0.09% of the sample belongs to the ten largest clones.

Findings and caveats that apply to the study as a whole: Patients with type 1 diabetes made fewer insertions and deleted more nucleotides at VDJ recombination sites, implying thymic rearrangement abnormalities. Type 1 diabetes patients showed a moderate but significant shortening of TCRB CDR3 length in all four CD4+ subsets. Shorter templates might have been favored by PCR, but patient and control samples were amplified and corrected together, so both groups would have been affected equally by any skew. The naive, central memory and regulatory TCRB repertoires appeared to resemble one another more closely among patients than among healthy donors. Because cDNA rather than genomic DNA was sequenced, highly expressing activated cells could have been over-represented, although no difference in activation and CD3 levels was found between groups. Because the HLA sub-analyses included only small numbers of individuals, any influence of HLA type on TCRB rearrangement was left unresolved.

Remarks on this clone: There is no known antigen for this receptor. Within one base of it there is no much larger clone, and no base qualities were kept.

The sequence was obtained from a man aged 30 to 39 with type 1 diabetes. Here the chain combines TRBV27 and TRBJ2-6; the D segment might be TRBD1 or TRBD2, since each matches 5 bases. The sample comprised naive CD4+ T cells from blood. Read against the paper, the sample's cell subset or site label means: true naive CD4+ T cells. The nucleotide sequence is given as TGTGCCAGCAGTCCTTTCAGGGACCCTGGGGCCAACGTCCTGACTTTC. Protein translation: CASSPFRDPGANVLTF.